The 15 T cell receptor beta chains given below trace back to one sample, sequenced in a study of blood T cell repertoires in COVID-19. The repertoire was sequenced with immunoSEQ multiplex PCR; TCRdb's copy has only in-frame clones and lacks some. The sample holds about 190,000 clones, about 81% seen once. What was sequenced was peripheral blood. Receptor source: a woman aged 55 to 70 with COVID-19, enrolled during active disease.

The CDR3 bases are TGTGCCAGCAGCTTGACTAGCGGGGGGGAGACCCAGTACTTC. This sequence encodes CASSLTSGGETQYF. The rearrangement uses TRBV5-4 and TRBJ2-5; TRBD2 matches 12 bases. J lost 5 bases, V lost 1 base, and 0 bases had no gene match. This CDR3 comprises 14 residues. From germline, CDR1 is SGHNT and CDR2 YYREEE (reference sequence).

This clone has more than one count but fewer than ten. The CDR3 is CASSPGGRNYGYTF. The CDR3 coding sequence is TGTGCCAGCAGCCCAGGGGGACGTAACTATGGCTACACCTTC. The chain carries TRBV2 and TRBJ1-2, with 7 bases identical to TRBD1. With V trimmed by 6 bases and J by 1 base, 5 bases remained unmatched. Germline CDR1 and CDR2: SNHLY and FYNNEI. The length of the CDR3 is 14 residues.

The V gene is TRBV18, the J gene TRBJ1-6; D gene uncertain. The CDR3 consists of 14 residues. Germline CDR1 is KGHSH and CDR2 is LQKENI. The ends were cut back, 3 bases at V and 8 bases at J, with 11 bases in the middle. The CDR3, as DNA: TGTGCCAGCTCACCCTCCGGGGAGTATTCACCCCTCCACTTT. This codes for CASSPSGEYSPLHF.

This clone was detected only a few times. The chain recombines TRBV7-8 with TRBJ1-5, with D possibly being TRBD1 (6 bases). This CDR3 has 15 amino acids. Germline-derived CDR1 and CDR2 are SGHVS and FQNEAQ. V was clipped by 5 bases and J by 2 bases, with 13 bases between them. The CDR3 here is CASSTSTGRNQPQHF. CDR3 bases: TGTGCCAGCAGCACTTCCACAGGGCGCAATCAGCCCCAGCATTTT.

The chain is built from TRBV4-2 and TRBJ2-5, with D hard to call. Germline loops: CDR1 LGHNA, CDR2 YNFKEQ. The V end was cut by 0 bases, the J end by 5 bases, with 13 bases between. The CDR3 contains 15 residues. The CDR3 nucleotides are TGTGCCAGCAGCCAAGAAAGAGCCTATATTGAGACCCAGTACTTC. Translated: CASSQERAYIETQYF.

CDR3 loop: CASSNRGSGELFF. The CDR3 DNA is TGTGCCAGCAGCAATCGGGGATCCGGGGAGCTGTTTTTT. The chain joins TRBV11-3 to TRBJ2-2, with D tentatively TRBD2 (5 bases). The CDR3 sequence is 13 residues long. Looked up from germline, CDR1 is SGHNT and CDR2 is YENEEA. Trimming took off 5 bases at V and 6 bases at J, with 10 bases between the two ends.

This clone was observed a handful of times. The chain employs TRBV10-3 and TRBJ2-2; D not certain. The V end lost 4 bases, the J end lost 6 bases, and 12 bases lay between the germline ends. Germline-derived CDR1 and CDR2 are ENHRY and SYGVKD. This CDR3 has 14 residues. CDR3 loop: CAISVNYEAGELFF. The CDR3 DNA is TGTGCCATCAGTGTAAACTATGAAGCCGGGGAGCTGTTTTTT.

The CDR3, as DNA: TGTGCCAGCAGCCCTCAGTTCTCTGGAAACACCATATATTTT. As protein: CASSPQFSGNTIYF. The rearrangement uses TRBV7-2 and TRBJ1-3; D ambiguous. Germline CDR1 SGHTA, CDR2 FQGNSA. The V gene lost 5 bases and the J gene lost 0 bases, with 8 bases spanning the gap. CDR3 length equals 14 residues.

The rearrangement links TRBV6-5 to TRBJ2-1, with D unclear. The V and J ends lost 6 bases and 2 bases respectively, with 5 bases between them. In germline, CDR1 is MNHEY, CDR2 SVGAGI. This CDR3 comprises 12 residues. CDR3 DNA sequence: TGTGCCAGCAGCCCAACCTACAATGAGCAGTTCTTC. Protein sequence: CASSPTYNEQFF.

The chain links TRBV3-1 (or the pseudogene TRBV3-2) to TRBJ2-5; perhaps TRBD2 as D (6 bases). V gave up 1 base and J gave up 5 bases, with 11 bases separating them. In germline, CDR1 is LGHDT, CDR2 YNNKEL (reference sequence). The CDR3 spans 14 residues. The CDR3 region has the DNA TGTGCCAGCAGCCAAGCCCCAAGCGGGGAGACCCAGTACTTC. It encodes CASSQAPSGETQYF.

The genes are TRBV2 and TRBJ1-1; weak D call: TRBD1 (6 bases). CDR1 is SNHLY, CDR2 FYNNEI, per germline. CDR3 size: 14 residues. V lost 1 base and J 1 base, leaving 7 bases between the germline ends. For the CDR3, the DNA is TGTGCCAGCAGTGAAGGGGGACAGAACACTGAAGCTTTCTTT. Amino acid sequence: CASSEGGQNTEAFF.

This chain joins TRBV28 and TRBJ2-2, with TRBD2 matching 7 bases. Germline trimming cut 3 bases from V and 7 bases from J; bases unmatched to any gene: 8. The CDR3 is 15 residues long. Germline-derived CDR1 and CDR2 are MDHEN and SYDVKM. The CDR3 DNA is TGTGCCAGCAGTTTCGGGGGGACTTCAAACGGGGAGCTGTTTTTT. The encoded protein is CASSFGGTSNGELFF.

This clone was picked up a small number of times. This rearrangement joins TRBV7-2 to TRBJ2-7, with D uncertain. The germline V gene has CDR1 SGHTA and CDR2 FQGNSA. The ends were cut back, 1 base at V and 2 bases at J, with 6 bases in the middle. The CDR3 loop spans 13 amino acids. CDR3 nucleotides: TGTGCCAGCAGCTTAGGTGTTACCTACGAGCAGTACGTC. Protein: CASSLGVTYEQYV.

The J gene is TRBJ2-1, the V gene TRBV6-1, with 8 bases aligning to TRBD2. The germline V gene has CDR1 MNHNS and CDR2 SASEGT. The CDR3 spans 17 residues. V was clipped by 4 bases and J by 6 bases; unmatched bases: 14. CDR3 DNA sequence: TGTGCCAGCAGTGTTTCAGCCCTAGCGGGCATCGTCAATGAGCAGTTCTTC. Translation: CASSVSALAGIVNEQFF.

The genes are TRBV7-8 and TRBJ2-2; D is ambiguous. This CDR3 has 17 amino acids. Germline CDR1 reads SGHVS; CDR2 reads FQNEAQ. The ends were cut back, 0 bases at V and 4 bases at J, with 15 bases in the middle. The CDR3 DNA reads as TGTGCCAGCAGCTTAGCGTTAACACCCCGAGGCACCGGGGAGCTGTTTTTT. Translation gives CASSLALTPRGTGELFF.